This T cell receptor (beta chain) was sequenced for a study of blood T cells in healthy people across ages. General study results and limits: There was a strong correlation between TCR beta diversity and naive T cell percentage.

There are 13 residues in the CDR3. CDR1 DFQATT and CDR2 SNEGSKA come from the germline V gene (reference sequence). V shed 7 bases and J shed 7 bases, with 17 bases lying between them. Remarks on this clonotype: Its antigen is not identified.

Alongside a J-beta primer mix, a sample-barcoded 5' primer served in a second PCR lasting about 7 to 12 cycles. No fewer than 2.5 million CDR3-containing paired-end reads came from each sample. A single record per CDR3 protein comes from TCRdb applying MiXCR to the 5' RACE reads. The sample comprises around 1,000,000 distinct CDR3 sequences, more than 30% of which are singletons, and around 13% rests with the top ten. Input material: blood. The gene calls are TRBV20-1 and TRBJ1-5, with a tentative D call TRBD1 (5 bases). This receptor was taken from a man younger than 35 in good health. The CDR3 nucleotides read TGCAGTGTTTGGATGGGGCTTAGCCAGCCCCAGCATTTT. It translates to CSVWMGLSQPQHF.